This TCR beta chain derives from a study of T cell repertoires in cytomegalovirus infection. Background on the study: The authors relied on CMV epitopes, both recently identified HLA-C-restricted and well-studied HLA-B-restricted. Carrying CMV and the relevant HLA type showed in public TCR beta signatures. Study results and caveats: CMV carriers having the relevant HLA were flagged by cumulative public TCR beta family frequency. HLA-C-restricted TCR beta clonotypes specific for CMV led the ex vivo response.

TCRdb fed the reads into MiXCR, producing one record per CDR3 protein. The sample has about 920,000 distinct CDR3 sequences, roughly 30% seen once. This clonotype was observed a few times. Its antigen is currently unknown. The CDR3 runs 17 residues. Trimming stripped 4 bases from V and 2 bases from J, with 17 bases between. In germline, CDR1 is MNHEY, CDR2 SVGEGT. The rearrangement joins TRBV6-2 or TRBV6-3 to TRBJ2-2, with D tentatively TRBD2 (6 bases). The TCR originated in a human donor in good health (CMV status not recorded). Some clones in this sample may be carry-over from other donors' samples. Specimen: cultured CD8+ T cells from PBMCs, collected from culture after CMV antigen stimulation. The DNA for the CDR3 is TGTGCCAGCAGTTTTCGGTCGGGCGGGATTAACACCGGGGAGCTGTTTTTT. Residues: CASSFRSGGINTGELFF.